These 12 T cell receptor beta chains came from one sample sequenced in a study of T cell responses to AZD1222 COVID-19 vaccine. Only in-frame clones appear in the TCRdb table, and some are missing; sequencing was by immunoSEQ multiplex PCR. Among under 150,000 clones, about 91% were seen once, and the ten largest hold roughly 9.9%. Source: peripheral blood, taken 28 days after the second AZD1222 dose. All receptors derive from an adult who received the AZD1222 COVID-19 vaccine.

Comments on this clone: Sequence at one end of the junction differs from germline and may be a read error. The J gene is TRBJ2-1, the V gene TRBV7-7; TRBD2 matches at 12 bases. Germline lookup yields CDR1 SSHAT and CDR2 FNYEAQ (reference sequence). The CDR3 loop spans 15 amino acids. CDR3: CASSLLAGGYNEQFF. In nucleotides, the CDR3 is TGTGCTAGCAGCTTACTAGCGGGGGGATACAATGAGCAGTTCTTC.

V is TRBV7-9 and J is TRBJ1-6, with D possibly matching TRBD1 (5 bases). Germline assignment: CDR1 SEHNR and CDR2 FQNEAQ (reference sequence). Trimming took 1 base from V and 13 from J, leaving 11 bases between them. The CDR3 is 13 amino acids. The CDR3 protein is CASSLGKGTPLHF. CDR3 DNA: TGTGCCAGCAGCTTAGGGAAGGGGACGCCCCTCCACTTT.

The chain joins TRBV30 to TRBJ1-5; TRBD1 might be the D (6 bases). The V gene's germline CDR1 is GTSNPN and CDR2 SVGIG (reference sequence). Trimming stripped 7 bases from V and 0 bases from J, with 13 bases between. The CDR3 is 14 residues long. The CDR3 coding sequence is TGTGCCTTGGACAGAACAAATAGCAATCAGCCCCAGCATTTT. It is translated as CALDRTNSNQPQHF.

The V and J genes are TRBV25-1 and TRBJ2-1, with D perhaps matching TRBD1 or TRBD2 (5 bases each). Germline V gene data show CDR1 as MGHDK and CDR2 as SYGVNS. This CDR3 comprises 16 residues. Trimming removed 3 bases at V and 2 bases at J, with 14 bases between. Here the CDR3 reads CASSEQPGRPYNEQFF. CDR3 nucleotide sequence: TGTGCCAGCAGTGAGCAACCGGGACGCCCCTACAATGAGCAGTTCTTC.

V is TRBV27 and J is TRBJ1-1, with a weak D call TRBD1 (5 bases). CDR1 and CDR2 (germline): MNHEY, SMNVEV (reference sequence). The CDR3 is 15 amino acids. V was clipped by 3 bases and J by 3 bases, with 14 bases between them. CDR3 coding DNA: TGTGCCAGCAGTTTGAAAAGAGAAGGGGACACTGAAGCTTTCTTT. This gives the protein CASSLKREGDTEAFF.

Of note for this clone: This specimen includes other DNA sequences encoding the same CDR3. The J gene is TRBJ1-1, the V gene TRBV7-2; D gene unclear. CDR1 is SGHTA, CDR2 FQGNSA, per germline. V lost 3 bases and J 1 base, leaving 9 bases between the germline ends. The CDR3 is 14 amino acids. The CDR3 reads CASSLGRANTEAFF. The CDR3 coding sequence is TGTGCCAGCAGCTTGGGTCGGGCGAACACTGAAGCTTTCTTT.

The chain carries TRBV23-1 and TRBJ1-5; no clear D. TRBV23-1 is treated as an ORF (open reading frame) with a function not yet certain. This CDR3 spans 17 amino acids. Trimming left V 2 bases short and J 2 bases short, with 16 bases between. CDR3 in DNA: TGCGCCAGCAGTCAAATGTCGGGTGGCGGGGGCAATCAGCCCCAGCATTTT. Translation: CASSQMSGGGGNQPQHF.

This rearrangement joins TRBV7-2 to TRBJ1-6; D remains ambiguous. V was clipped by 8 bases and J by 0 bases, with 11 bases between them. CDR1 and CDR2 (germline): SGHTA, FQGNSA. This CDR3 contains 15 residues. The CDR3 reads CASGPLGSYNSPLHF. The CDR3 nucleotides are TGTGCCAGCGGCCCCTTGGGCTCCTATAATTCACCCCTCCACTTT.

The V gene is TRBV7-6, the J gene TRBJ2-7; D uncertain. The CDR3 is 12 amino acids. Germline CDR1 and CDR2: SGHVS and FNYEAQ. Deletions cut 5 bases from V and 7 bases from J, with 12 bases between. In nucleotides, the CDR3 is TGTGCCAGCAGCAATATTCCGACGGAGCAGTACTTC. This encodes CASSNIPTEQYF.

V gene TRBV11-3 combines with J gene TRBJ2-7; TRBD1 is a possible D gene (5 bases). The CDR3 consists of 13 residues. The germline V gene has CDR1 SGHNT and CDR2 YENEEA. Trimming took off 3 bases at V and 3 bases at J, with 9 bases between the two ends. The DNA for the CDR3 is TGTGCCAGCAGCTTCGGGCAGGGCTACGAGCAGTACTTC. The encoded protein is CASSFGQGYEQYF.

This CDR3 reads CASSAGRLLEGYTF. The CDR3 nucleotides are TGTGCCAGCAGCGCTGGAAGACTTCTCGAAGGCTACACCTTC. The V gene is TRBV9, the J gene TRBJ1-2, with no clear D. The length of the CDR3 is 14 residues. V was pared by 3 bases and J by 8 bases, with 17 bases between. Germline-derived CDR1 and CDR2 are SGDLS and YYNGEE.

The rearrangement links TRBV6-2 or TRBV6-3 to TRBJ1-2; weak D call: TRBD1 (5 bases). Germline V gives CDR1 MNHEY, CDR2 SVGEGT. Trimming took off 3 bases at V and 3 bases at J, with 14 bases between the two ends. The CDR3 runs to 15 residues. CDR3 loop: CASSYGGVSDYGYTF. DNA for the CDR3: TGTGCCAGCAGTTATGGGGGTGTGTCGGACTATGGCTACACCTTC.